Each of the 27 T cell receptor beta chains below was sequenced from the same sample in a study of T cells in localized non-small cell lung cancer. Produced via immunoSEQ multiplex PCR; TCRdb's table is partial and in-frame only. The data show around 30,000 clones, with roughly 87% seen just once and 6.8% held by the top ten. This sample comprised peripheral blood, obtained before any cancer treatment. These receptors all stem from an older male donor with stage I lung adenocarcinoma.

The rearrangement links TRBV28 to TRBJ2-7; D is unresolved. V lost 4 bases, J lost 2 bases, and 3 bases lay in between. Germline lookup yields CDR1 MDHEN and CDR2 SYDVKM. This CDR3 is built from 11 residues. The CDR3, as DNA: TGTGCCAGCAGTTCCCCCTACGAGCAGTACTTC. It specifies CASSSPYEQYF.

This clone has a handful of counts. The V and J genes are TRBV6-5 and TRBJ2-7; possibly TRBD1 for D (6 bases). Germline V lookup: CDR1 MNHEY, CDR2 SVGAGI. Trimming pared 6 bases from V and 2 bases from J, leaving 14 bases between. The CDR3 length is 14 residues. For the CDR3, the DNA is TGTGCCAGCAGACCACAGGGTAGCGCCTACGAGCAGTACTTC. It specifies CASRPQGSAYEQYF.

J is TRBJ1-1 and V is TRBV14; possible D gene TRBD1, 5 bases. Germline V lookup: CDR1 SGHDN, CDR2 FVKESK. V lost 1 base to trimming and J lost 6 bases, with 12 bases between them. The CDR3 loop spans 14 amino acids. The CDR3 is CASSQVRGKAEAFF. The CDR3 DNA sequence: TGTGCCAGCAGCCAAGTTCGGGGGAAGGCTGAAGCTTTCTTT. Filled out from reference TRBV14 and TRBJ1-1, the complete variable domain reads EAGVTQFPSHSVIEKGQTVTLRCDPISGHDNLYWYRRVMGKEIKFLLHFVKESKQDESGMPNNRFLAERTGGTYSTLKVQPAELEDSGVYFCASSQVRGKAEAFFGQGTRLTVV.

This chain links TRBV27 with TRBJ2-1, with 9 bases matching TRBD2. There are 15 residues in the CDR3. With 6 bases clipped from V and 5 bases from J, the junction kept 8 bases outside the gene matches. Germline assignment: CDR1 MNHEY and CDR2 SMNVEV (reference sequence). The CDR3 region is CASRRAGGSDNEQFF. DNA for the CDR3: TGTGCCAGCAGAAGGGCGGGGGGGTCTGACAATGAGCAGTTCTTC.

The chain is built from TRBV19 and TRBJ2-7; the D gene could be TRBD1 or TRBD2 (5 bases each). Trimming stripped 5 bases from V and 2 bases from J, with 16 bases between. This CDR3 is built from 15 residues. Germline loops: CDR1 LNHDA, CDR2 SQIVND (reference sequence). The DNA of the CDR3 is TGTGCCAGTAGTGCCATATATGGGGGAGCCTACGAGCAGTACTTC. It encodes CASSAIYGGAYEQYF.

The V call is TRBV11-2, the J call TRBJ2-5; 7 bases align to TRBD2. With V trimmed by 5 bases and J by 0 bases, 0 bases remained unmatched. CDR1 and CDR2 (germline): SGHAT, FQNNGV. The length of the CDR3 is 13 residues. The CDR3 reads CASSRGDQETQYF. The CDR3 nucleotides read TGTGCCAGCAGCCGGGGGGACCAAGAGACCCAGTACTTC.

This rearrangement joins TRBV7-2 to TRBJ2-5, with D maybe TRBD1 (7 bases). This CDR3 contains 16 residues. V gave up 4 bases and J gave up 5 bases, with 20 bases separating them. Looked up from germline, CDR1 is SGHTA and CDR2 is FQGNSA. The CDR3 DNA is TGTGCCAGCAGCTCGATCGGGACAGTGGCGGGGGAGACCCAGTACTTC. It is translated as CASSSIGTVAGETQYF.

The chain recombines TRBV19 with TRBJ1-5; 9 nucleotides line up with TRBD1. The V gene end was trimmed by 0 bases and the J gene end by 7 bases; junction bases not matched to a gene: 4. The germline V gene encodes CDR1 LNHDA and CDR2 SQIVND (reference sequence). The CDR3 has 15 residues. This chain's CDR3 is CASSIDGTGRQPQHF. The CDR3 DNA sequence: TGTGCCAGTAGTATAGATGGGACAGGGCGCCAGCCCCAGCATTTT.

This chain uses TRBV7-2 with TRBJ2-5, with TRBD1 identical over 9 bases. CDR1 is SGHTA and CDR2 is FQGNSA in the germline V gene. Trimming at V came to 5 bases and at J to 4 bases, leaving 11 bases not matched to a gene. The CDR3 consists of 16 residues. CDR3 region: CASSPGGQGDGETQYF. The CDR3 nucleotides read TGTGCCAGCAGCCCCGGGGGACAGGGTGATGGAGAGACCCAGTACTTC.

This clone was seen a few times. V usage is TRBV6-1 and J usage is TRBJ1-2; D is undetermined. Looked up from germline, CDR1 is MNHNS and CDR2 is SASEGT. V was pared by 2 bases and J by 4 bases, with 11 bases between. This CDR3 spans 14 amino acids. This chain's CDR3 is CASSEWGQPYGYTF. CDR3 DNA sequence: TGTGCCAGCAGTGAATGGGGTCAGCCCTATGGCTACACCTTC.

This clone appeared once. This chain joins TRBV10-3 and TRBJ2-7; 7 nucleotides line up with TRBD1. CDR1 is ENHRY, CDR2 SYGVKD, per germline. With 3 bases clipped from V and 0 bases from J, the junction kept 5 bases outside the gene matches. CDR3 length: 15 amino acids. The CDR3 DNA reads as TGTGCCATCAGTGACAACAGGGGCCTCTCCTACGAGCAGTACTTC. This gives the protein CAISDNRGLSYEQYF.

The chain employs TRBV18 and TRBJ2-3; unclear D gene. Germline-derived CDR1 and CDR2 are KGHSH and LQKENI. The CDR3 contains 15 residues. Trimming stripped 0 bases from V and 6 bases from J, with 13 bases between. The CDR3 sequence is CASSPPVSLPDTQYF. CDR3 sequence (DNA): TGTGCCAGCTCACCACCTGTCAGCCTTCCCGATACGCAGTATTTT.

The chain uses TRBV2 and TRBJ1-6, with TRBD1 matching over 9 bases. V trimming: 6 bases; J trimming: 8 bases; junction bases outside the gene matches: 14. Germline CDR1 reads SNHLY; CDR2 reads FYNNEI. This CDR3 comprises 17 residues. The DNA for the CDR3 is TGTGCCAGCAGGCTTACAGGGGGCACCACTTCCCATTCACCCCTCCACTTT. This translates into CASRLTGGTTSHSPLHF.

This clone showed up just a few times. This sequence joins TRBV10-1 and TRBJ2-7; 10 bases fit TRBD2. The CDR3 consists of 12 residues. From germline, CDR1 is WNHNN and CDR2 SYGVQD (reference sequence). After removal of 6 bases from V and 12 bases from J, the junction contained 8 bases not matched to a gene. CDR3 bases: TGCGCCAGCAGCACTACTAGCGGGGAGACGTACTTC. Its protein is CASSTTSGETYF.

The V call is TRBV18, the J call TRBJ2-7; TRBD1 aligns across 7 bases. After removal of 0 bases from V and 2 bases from J, the junction contained 13 bases not matched to a gene. Per the germline V gene, CDR1 is KGHSH and CDR2 is LQKENI. The CDR3 length is 18 residues. CDR3 sequence: CASSPPNRGPGQPYEQYF. The CDR3 DNA reads as TGTGCCAGCTCACCACCGAATAGGGGGCCGGGTCAACCCTACGAGCAGTACTTC.

The chain is built from TRBV30 and TRBJ1-4, with D unresolved. Between the trimmed V and J ends, which lost 3 bases and 3 bases, there was a span of 11 bases. The germline V gene has CDR1 GTSNPN and CDR2 SVGIG (reference sequence). The CDR3 consists of 14 residues. CDR3: CAWSTGFPNEKLFF. The DNA of the CDR3 is TGTGCCTGGAGCACCGGGTTCCCTAATGAAAAACTGTTTTTT.

This clone was seen just once. The genes are TRBV5-6 and TRBJ2-3; D unresolved. V dropped 1 base and J dropped 4 bases, with 13 bases sitting between them. The CDR3 covers 15 residues. Germline loops: CDR1 SGHDT, CDR2 YYEEEE. CDR3 sequence reads: CASSLINPIPDTQYF. Here the CDR3 DNA reads TGTGCCAGCAGCTTGATAAACCCGATTCCAGATACGCAGTATTTT.

The chain is built from TRBV5-1 and TRBJ2-7; D is uncertain. This CDR3 is built from 15 residues. Germline assignment: CDR1 SGHRS and CDR2 YFSETQ. Trimming removed 0 bases at V and 0 bases at J, with 10 bases between. CDR3 sequence: CASSLVPMSSYEQYF. For the CDR3, the DNA is TGCGCCAGCAGCTTGGTGCCGATGAGCTCCTACGAGCAGTACTTC.

The rearrangement uses TRBV5-1 and TRBJ2-7, with TRBD2 matching over 9 bases. The length of the CDR3 is 13 residues. V was pared by 2 bases and J by 5 bases, with 2 bases of the junction left unmatched. Per the germline V gene, CDR1 is SGHRS and CDR2 is YFSETQ. The CDR3 sequence is CASSFLAGDEQYF. The CDR3 DNA reads TGCGCCAGCAGCTTCTTAGCGGGGGACGAGCAGTACTTC.

In its sample, this clone was seen once. This chain uses TRBV18 with TRBJ1-4; D ambiguous. The CDR3 sequence is 11 residues long. V was pared by 4 bases and J by 8 bases, with 5 bases between. Looked up from germline, CDR1 is KGHSH and CDR2 is LQKENI. The CDR3 nucleotides are TGTGCCAGCTCACTCCAGGAAAAACTGTTTTTT. Translation gives CASSLQEKLFF.

This clone came up once. The V and J genes are TRBV9 and TRBJ1-1; TRBD1 might be the D (5 bases). Germline CDR1 SGDLS, CDR2 YYNGEE. The CDR3 is made up of 14 amino acids. Trimming took 0 bases from V and 6 from J, leaving 12 bases between them. The CDR3 spells CASSVDGRGPEAFF. The CDR3 DNA is TGTGCCAGCAGCGTAGATGGTCGGGGCCCTGAAGCTTTCTTT.

V is TRBV6-1 and J is TRBJ2-7, with D perhaps TRBD1 (6 bases). Germline CDR1 MNHNS, CDR2 SASEGT. Trimming removed 4 bases at V and 5 bases at J, with 12 bases between. There are 13 residues in the CDR3. The CDR3 nucleotides read TGTGCCAGCAGTGTAGGCAGGGGTGACGAGCAGTACTTC. The encoded protein is CASSVGRGDEQYF.

The chain employs TRBV18 and TRBJ2-7; the match to TRBD1 covers 8 bases. The length of the CDR3 is 14 residues. V shed 3 bases, J shed 3 bases, and the junction held 4 bases outside the gene matches. From germline, CDR1 is KGHSH and CDR2 LQKENI. This CDR3 is CASSPGTGGYEQYF. The CDR3 DNA reads as TGTGCCAGCTCACCGGGGACAGGAGGCTACGAGCAGTACTTC.

There are a few counts of this clone. The V call is TRBV20-1, the J call TRBJ2-5; no reliable D call. The germline V gene has CDR1 DFQATT and CDR2 SNEGSKA (reference sequence). Trimming removed 0 bases at V and 10 bases at J, with 9 bases between. The CDR3 contains 11 residues. The CDR3 reads CSARDQKFQYF. The CDR3 DNA sequence: TGCAGTGCTAGAGATCAAAAGTTCCAGTACTTC.

Concerning this clone itself: One junction end does not reproduce the germline sequence, and a read error may be involved. V gene TRBV7-9 combines with J gene TRBJ1-6; D unresolved. The CDR3 covers 12 residues. In germline, CDR1 is SEHNR, CDR2 FQNEAQ (reference sequence). In DNA form, the CDR3 reads TGTGCCAGCAGCCTAGCGAGTCCTCCCCTCCACTTT. It is translated as CASSLASPPLHF.

J is TRBJ1-2 and V is TRBV11-2, with TRBD1 matching over 7 bases. The V gene end was trimmed by 0 bases and the J gene end by 7 bases; junction bases not matched to a gene: 5. The CDR3 consists of 14 residues. The V gene's germline CDR1 is SGHAT and CDR2 FQNNGV. For the CDR3, the DNA is TGTGCCAGCAGCTTAGACCATACAGGGGTTGGCTACACCTTC. Translating it yields CASSLDHTGVGYTF.

The chain is built from TRBV28 and TRBJ2-7, with 9 bases identical to TRBD1. Losses at the gene ends were 7 bases for V and 2 bases for J; bases not matched to a gene: 6. Germline loops: CDR1 MDHEN, CDR2 SYDVKM. CDR3 length: 14 residues. The CDR3 sequence: CASNRDRDTYEQYF. CDR3 nucleotides: TGTGCCAGCAATCGGGACAGGGACACCTACGAGCAGTACTTC.